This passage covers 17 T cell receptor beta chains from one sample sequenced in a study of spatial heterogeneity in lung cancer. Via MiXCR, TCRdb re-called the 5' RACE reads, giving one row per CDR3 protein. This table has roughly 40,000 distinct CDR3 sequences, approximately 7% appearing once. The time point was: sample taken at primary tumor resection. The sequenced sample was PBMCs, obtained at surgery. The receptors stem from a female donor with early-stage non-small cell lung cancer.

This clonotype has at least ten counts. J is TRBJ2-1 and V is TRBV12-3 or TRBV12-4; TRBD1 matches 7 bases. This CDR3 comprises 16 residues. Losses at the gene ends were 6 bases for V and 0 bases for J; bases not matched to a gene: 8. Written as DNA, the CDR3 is TGTGCCAGCAGCGCCGGGACAGTGAGCTCCTACAATGAGCAGTTCTTC. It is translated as CASSAGTVSSYNEQFF.

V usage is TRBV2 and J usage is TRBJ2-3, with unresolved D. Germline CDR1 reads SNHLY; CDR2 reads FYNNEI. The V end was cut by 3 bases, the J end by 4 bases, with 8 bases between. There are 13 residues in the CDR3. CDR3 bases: TGTGCCAGCAGTGATACGGTCCCAGATACGCAGTATTTT. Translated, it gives CASSDTVPDTQYF.

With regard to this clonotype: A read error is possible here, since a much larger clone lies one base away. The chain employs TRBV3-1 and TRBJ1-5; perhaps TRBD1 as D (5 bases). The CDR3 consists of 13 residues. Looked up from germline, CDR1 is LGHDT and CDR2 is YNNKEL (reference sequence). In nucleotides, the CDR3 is TGTGCCAGCTGCCAGGATAGGGGTCAGCCCCAGCATTTT. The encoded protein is CASCQDRGQPQHF. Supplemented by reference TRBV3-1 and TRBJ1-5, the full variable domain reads DTAVSQTPKYLVTQMGNDKSIKCEQNLGHDTMYWYKQDSKKFLKIMFSYNNKELIINETVPNRFSPKSPDKAHLNLHINSLELGDSAVYFCASCQDRGQPQHFGDGTRLSIL.

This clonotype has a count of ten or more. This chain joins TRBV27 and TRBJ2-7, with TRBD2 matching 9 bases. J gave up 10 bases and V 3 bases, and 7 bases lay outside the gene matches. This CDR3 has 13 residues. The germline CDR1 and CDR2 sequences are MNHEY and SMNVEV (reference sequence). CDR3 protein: CASSLLRGGEQYF. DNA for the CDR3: TGTGCCAGCAGTTTGTTGCGGGGGGGAGAACAGTACTTC.

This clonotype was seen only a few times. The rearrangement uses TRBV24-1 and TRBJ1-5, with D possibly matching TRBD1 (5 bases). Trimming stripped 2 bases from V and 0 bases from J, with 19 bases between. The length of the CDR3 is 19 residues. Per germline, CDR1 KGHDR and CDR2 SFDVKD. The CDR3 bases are TGTGCCACCAGTGATTCAAGAGGACATTCCCTACTTAGCAATCAGCCCCAGCATTTT. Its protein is CATSDSRGHSLLSNQPQHF.

CDR3 in amino acids: CASSLESAGYNEQFF. For the CDR3, the DNA is TGTGCCAGCAGCTTAGAATCGGCGGGTTACAATGAGCAGTTCTTC. The chain carries TRBV7-2 and TRBJ2-1; D possibly corresponds to TRBD2 (5 bases). The CDR3 length is 15 residues. V lost 1 base to trimming and J lost 4 bases, with 11 bases between them. Germline lookup yields CDR1 SGHTA and CDR2 FQGNSA.

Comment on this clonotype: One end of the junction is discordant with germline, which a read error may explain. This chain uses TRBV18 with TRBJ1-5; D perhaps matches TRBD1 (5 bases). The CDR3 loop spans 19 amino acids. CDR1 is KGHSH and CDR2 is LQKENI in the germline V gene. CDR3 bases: TGTGCCAGCTCACCGTTCCGCTCTGGGGCCCAGGGAAACAATCAGCCCCGGCATTTT. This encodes CASSPFRSGAQGNNQPRHF.

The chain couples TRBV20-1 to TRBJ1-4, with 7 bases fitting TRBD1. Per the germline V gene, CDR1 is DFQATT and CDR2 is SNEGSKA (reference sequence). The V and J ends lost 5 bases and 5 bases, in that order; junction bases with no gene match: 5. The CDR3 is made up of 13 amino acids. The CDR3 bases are TGCAGTGCTCGGGACAGCAGAAATGAAAAACTGTTTTTT. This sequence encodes CSARDSRNEKLFF.

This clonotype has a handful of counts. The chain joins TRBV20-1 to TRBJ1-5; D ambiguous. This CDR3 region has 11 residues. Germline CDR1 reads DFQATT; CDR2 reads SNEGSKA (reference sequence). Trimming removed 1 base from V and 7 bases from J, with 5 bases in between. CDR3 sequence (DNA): TGCAGTGCTAGAGTCGGGCAGCCCCAGCATTTT. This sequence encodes CSARVGQPQHF.

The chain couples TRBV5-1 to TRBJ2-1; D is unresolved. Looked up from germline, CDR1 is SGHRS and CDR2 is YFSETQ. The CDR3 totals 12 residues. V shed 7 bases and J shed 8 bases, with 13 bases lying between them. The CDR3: CASGRRRDEQFF. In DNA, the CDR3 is TGCGCCAGCGGCCGTCGGCGCGATGAGCAGTTCTTC.

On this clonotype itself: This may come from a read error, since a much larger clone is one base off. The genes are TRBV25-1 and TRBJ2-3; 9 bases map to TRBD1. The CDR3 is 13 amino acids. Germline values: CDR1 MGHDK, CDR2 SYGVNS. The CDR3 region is CASTTGGTETQYF. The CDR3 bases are TGTGCCAGCACGACAGGGGGGACAGAAACGCAGTATTTT.

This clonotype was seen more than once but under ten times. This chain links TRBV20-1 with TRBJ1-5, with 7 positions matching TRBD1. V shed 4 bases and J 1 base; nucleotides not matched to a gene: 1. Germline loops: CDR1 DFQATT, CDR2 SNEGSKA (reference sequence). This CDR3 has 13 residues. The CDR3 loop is CSATQGSNQPQHF. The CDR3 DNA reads TGCAGTGCTACACAGGGGAGCAATCAGCCCCAGCATTTT.

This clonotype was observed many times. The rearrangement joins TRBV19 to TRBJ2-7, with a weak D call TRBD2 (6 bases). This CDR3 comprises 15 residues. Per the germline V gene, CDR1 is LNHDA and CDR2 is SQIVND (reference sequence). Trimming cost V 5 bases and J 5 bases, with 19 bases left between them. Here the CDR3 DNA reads TGTGCCAGTAGTTCCTACCCCACGGGAGTGGACGAGCAGTACTTC. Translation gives CASSSYPTGVDEQYF.

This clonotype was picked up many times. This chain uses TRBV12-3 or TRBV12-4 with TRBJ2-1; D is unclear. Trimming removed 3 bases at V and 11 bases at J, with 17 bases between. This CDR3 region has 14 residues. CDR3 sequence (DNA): TGTGCCAGCAGTTTTTCCTTGGGTATCCCCCAGCAGTTCTTC. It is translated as CASSFSLGIPQQFF.

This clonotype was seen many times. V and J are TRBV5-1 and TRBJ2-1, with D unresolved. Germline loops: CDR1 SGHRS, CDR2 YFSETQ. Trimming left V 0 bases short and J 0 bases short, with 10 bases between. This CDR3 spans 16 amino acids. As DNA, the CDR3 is TGCGCCAGCAGCTTGGACCCCTTCCCCTCCTACAATGAGCAGTTCTTC. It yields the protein CASSLDPFPSYNEQFF.

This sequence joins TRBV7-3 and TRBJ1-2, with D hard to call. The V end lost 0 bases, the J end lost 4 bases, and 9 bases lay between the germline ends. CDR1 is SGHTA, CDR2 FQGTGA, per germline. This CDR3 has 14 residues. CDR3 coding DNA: TGTGCCAGCAGCTTAACTCCAGGCTTCTATGGCTACACCTTC. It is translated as CASSLTPGFYGYTF. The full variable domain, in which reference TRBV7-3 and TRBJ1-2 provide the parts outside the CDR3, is GAGVSQTPSNKVTEKGKYVELRCDPISGHTALYWYRQSLGQGPEFLIYFQGTGAADDSGLPNDRFFAVRPEGSVSTLKIQRTERGDSAVYLCASSLTPGFYGYTFGSGTRLTVV.

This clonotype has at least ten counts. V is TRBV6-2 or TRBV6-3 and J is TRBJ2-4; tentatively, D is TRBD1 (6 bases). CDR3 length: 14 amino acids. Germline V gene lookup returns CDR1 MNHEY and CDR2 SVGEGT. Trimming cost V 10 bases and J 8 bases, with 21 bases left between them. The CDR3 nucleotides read TGTGCCACTAAAAATCGGGACACGAGATACATTCAGTACTTC. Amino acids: CATKNRDTRYIQYF.